This T cell receptor beta chain originates from a study of shared clonotypes between healthy human individuals. Original processing notes: Junction-only sequences without quality scores came from ImmunoSEQ, so filtering differed. TCRdb's copy holds only in-frame clones and misses some; the assay was immunoSEQ multiplex PCR. Clone size and V and J calls were adopted from that table, with D and trimming inferred from the DNA. The sample has 400,000 to 550,000 clones, roughly 78% seen once. V was trimmed by 0 bases and J by 1 base, leaving 12 bases between them. Germline V gene sequence: CDR1 SGHAT, CDR2 FQNNGV. The CDR3 length is 16 residues. Unsorted samples, those not sorted, used roughly 100 million PBMCs for genomic DNA.

The material sequenced was PBMCs. This clonotype was obtained from a woman aged 40 to 55 in good health. Some clones in this sample may be carry-over from other donors' samples. The chain uses TRBV11-2 and TRBJ1-1; unclear D gene. The CDR3 loop is CASSLEFGRRNTEAFF. The CDR3 region has the DNA TGTGCCAGCAGCTTAGAGTTCGGGCGGCGGAACACTGAAGCTTTCTTT.